The T cell receptor beta chain under discussion was sequenced for a study of T-cell memory formation after mild COVID-19. Study observations and caveats: Most CD4+ clones that shrank were in CM and EM, while CD8+ ones turned up in EMRA.

TCRdb re-derived calls from the 5' RACE reads in MiXCR, one entry per CDR3 protein. The sample shows around 30,000 distinct CDR3 sequences, less than 15% of them seen only once. The V segment lost 3 bases and the J segment 4 bases; nucleotides outside the gene matches: 8. The CDR3 spans 16 residues. Germline V lookup: CDR1 KGHDR, CDR2 SFDVKD. This clonotype showed up many times. Antigen unknown. This TCR was recovered from an adult woman who had mild COVID-19 (a few samples of this study predate the infection). Cell type and time point are not known. The sequenced sample was PBMCs or a T cell subset sorted from them (not recorded which). The J gene is TRBJ2-3, the V gene TRBV24-1; 8 nucleotides align to TRBD1. The CDR3 DNA reads TGTGCCACCAGTGATCCAGGACAGGGTGGAGCAGATACGCAGTATTTT. It is translated as CATSDPGQGGADTQYF.